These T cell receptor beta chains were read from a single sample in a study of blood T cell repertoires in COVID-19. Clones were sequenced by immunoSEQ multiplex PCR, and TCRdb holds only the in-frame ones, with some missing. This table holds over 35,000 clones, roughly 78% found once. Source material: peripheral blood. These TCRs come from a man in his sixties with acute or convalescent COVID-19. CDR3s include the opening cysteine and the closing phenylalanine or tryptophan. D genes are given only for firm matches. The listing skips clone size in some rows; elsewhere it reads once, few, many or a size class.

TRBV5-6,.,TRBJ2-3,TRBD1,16,TGTGCCAGCAGCTCTGAGGACAGGGGGCGCACAGATACGCAGTATTTT,CASSSEDRGRTDTQYF
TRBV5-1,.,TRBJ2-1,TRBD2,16,TGCGCCAGCAGCTTGGCGACTAGCGGAACCTACAATGAGCAGTTCTTC,CASSLATSGTYNEQFF
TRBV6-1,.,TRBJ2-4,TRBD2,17,TGTGCCAGCAGTGAAAGGGCTAGCGGGAAAGCCAAAAACATTCAGTACTTC,CASSERASGKAKNIQYF
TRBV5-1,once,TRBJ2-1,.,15,TGCGCCAGCAGCTTGGCCCGAATAGCGACGGATGAGCAGTTCTTC,CASSLARIATDEQFF
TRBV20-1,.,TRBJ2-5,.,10,TGCAGCGCGTACGAGGAGACCCAGTACTTC,CSAYEETQYF
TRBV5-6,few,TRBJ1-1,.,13,TGTGCCAGCAGCGTCAACCCACAGGGTTCAGCTTTCTTT,CASSVNPQGSAFF
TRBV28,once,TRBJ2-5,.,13,TGTGCCAGCAGTTTAGGGGGGCAAGAGACCCAGTACTTC,CASSLGGQETQYF
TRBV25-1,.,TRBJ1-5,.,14,TGTGCCAGCAGTCGGGGGGTAGCAAATCAGCCCCAGCATTTT,CASSRGVANQPQHF
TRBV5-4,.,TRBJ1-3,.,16,TGTGCCAGCAGCTGGGGGCAGGGGCGCTCTGGAAACACCATATATTTT,CASSWGQGRSGNTIYF
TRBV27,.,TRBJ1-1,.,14,TGTGCCAGCAGTTTAGGGGGGGTTGGCACTGAAGCTTTCTTT,CASSLGGVGTEAFF
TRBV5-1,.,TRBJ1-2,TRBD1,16,TGCGCCAGCAGCTTGGCCACGGACAGGTTCGACTATGGCTACACCTTC,CASSLATDRFDYGYTF
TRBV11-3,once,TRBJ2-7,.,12,TGTGCCAGCAGCCTAACAGGGTTCGAGCAGTACTTC,CASSLTGFEQYF
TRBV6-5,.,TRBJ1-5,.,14,TGTGCCAGCAGTTTGGGACTAAGCAATCAGCCCCAGCATTTT,CASSLGLSNQPQHF
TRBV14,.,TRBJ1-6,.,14,TGTGCCAGCAGCCTTAACAGGATTAATTCACCCCTCCACTTT,CASSLNRINSPLHF
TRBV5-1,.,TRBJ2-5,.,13,TGCGCCAGCAGCTTGGGGCCAGAAGAGACCCAGTACTTC,CASSLGPEETQYF
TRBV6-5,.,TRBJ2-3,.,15,TGTGCCAGCAAGTCAGGCCCAGAGTCCACAGATACGCAGTATTTT,CASKSGPESTDTQYF
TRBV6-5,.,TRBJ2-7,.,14,TGTGCCAGCAATAGAAAGACAGGAGACTACGAGCAGTACTTC,CASNRKTGDYEQYF
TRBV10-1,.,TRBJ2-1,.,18,TGCGCCAGCAGTGGGTCTCCAATCGTGGACAGCCCGTACAATGAGCAGTTCTTC,CASSGSPIVDSPYNEQFF
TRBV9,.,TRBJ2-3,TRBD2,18,TGTGCCAGCAGCGTAGGGACTAGCGGGAGGGCCGCCACAGATACGCAGTATTTT,CASSVGTSGRAATDTQYF
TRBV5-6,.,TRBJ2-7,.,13,TGTGCCAGCAGGTCTCAGGGTTCCTACGAGCAGTACTTC,CASRSQGSYEQYF
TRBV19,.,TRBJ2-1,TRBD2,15,TGTGCCAGTACCCCGGGACTAGCGACCTACAATGAGCAGTTCTTC,CASTPGLATYNEQFF
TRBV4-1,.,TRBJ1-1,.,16,TGCGCCAGCAGCCTCCCCCTAGGGGCCATGAACACTGAAGCTTTCTTT,CASSLPLGAMNTEAFF
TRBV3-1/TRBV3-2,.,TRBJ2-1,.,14,TGTGCCAGCAGCCAAGGCGGGGTCTACAATGAGCAGTTCTTC,CASSQGGVYNEQFF
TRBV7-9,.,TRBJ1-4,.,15,TGTGCCAGCCACAGCTTCAACAGGGATGGGGAAAAACTGTTTTTT,CASHSFNRDGEKLFF
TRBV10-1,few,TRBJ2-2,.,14,TGCGCCAGCAGTGAGGGCCTCTTCACCGGGGAGCTGTTTTTT,CASSEGLFTGELFF
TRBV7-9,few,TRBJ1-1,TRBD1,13,TGTGCCAGCAGCAAGACAGGGTCCTCTGAAGCTTTCTTT,CASSKTGSSEAFF
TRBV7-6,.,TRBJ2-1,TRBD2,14,TGTGCCAGCAGCCGGACTAGCGACAACAATGAGCAGTTCTTC,CASSRTSDNNEQFF
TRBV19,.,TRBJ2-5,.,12,TGTGCCAGTAGTACCAACCAAGAGACCCAGTACTTC,CASSTNQETQYF
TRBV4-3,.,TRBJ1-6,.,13,TGCGCCAGCAGCCAAGACTTAAATTCACCCCTCCACTTT,CASSQDLNSPLHF
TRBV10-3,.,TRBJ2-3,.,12,TGTGCCATAGCTTTGAGCACAGATACGCAGTATTTT,CAIALSTDTQYF